This is a list of T cell receptor beta chains from one sample in a study of blood T cell repertoires in COVID-19. The assay was immunoSEQ multiplex PCR, and TCRdb's table has in-frame clones only and misses some. The sample shows some 180,000 clones, around 81% of them seen only once. Sequenced: peripheral blood. Source of these receptors: a woman at least 80 years old with COVID-19, enrolled during active disease. The CDR3 runs from the conserved cysteine through the conserved F or W. Fields, in order: V gene, D gene, clone size, J gene, CDR3 protein, CDR3 DNA. D genes are given only for firm matches. Clone size is stated in some rows and not others, as once, few, many or a class when expanded.

TRBV18	-	-	TRBJ1-2	CASSPTAGDYGYTF	TGTGCCAGCTCACCGACGGCGGGGGACTATGGCTACACCTTC
TRBV2	TRBD1	-	TRBJ1-5	CASSEGQVIGQPQHF	TGTGCCAGCAGTGAGGGACAGGTCATAGGGCAGCCCCAGCATTTT
TRBV5-1	TRBD2	-	TRBJ2-3	CASSSGTSGRDTQYF	TGCGCCAGCAGCTCCGGGACTAGCGGGAGAGATACGCAGTATTTT
TRBV12-5	TRBD1	few	TRBJ1-2	CASGPGTGHYGYTF	TGTGCTAGTGGTCCGGGGACAGGGCACTATGGCTACACCTTC
TRBV25-1	TRBD2	-	TRBJ2-1	CASSEFDSGTVSDEQFF	TGTGCCAGCAGTGAATTTGATAGCGGGACTGTCAGCGATGAGCAGTTCTTC
TRBV11-2	TRBD2	-	TRBJ2-1	CASSLAGGPGEQFF	TGTGCCAGCAGCTTAGCGGGGGGGCCAGGTGAGCAGTTCTTC
TRBV2	TRBD1	-	TRBJ1-1	CATLGQRGTEAFF	TGTGCCACCTTGGGACAGAGGGGAACTGAAGCTTTCTTT
TRBV5-1	-	-	TRBJ2-2	CASSLEGANTGELFF	TGCGCCAGCAGCTTGGAAGGAGCGAACACCGGGGAGCTGTTTTTT
TRBV19	TRBD2	-	TRBJ2-7	CASSATSGGPPEQYF	TGTGCCAGTAGTGCCACTAGCGGGGGGCCTCCCGAGCAGTACTTC
TRBV7-6	-	-	TRBJ1-1	CASTPLTTGSNTEAFF	TGTGCCAGCACCCCTCTTACGACAGGATCGAACACTGAAGCTTTCTTT
TRBV9	TRBD2	-	TRBJ2-1	CASSVASGGAGNEQFF	TGTGCCAGCAGCGTAGCTAGCGGGGGGGCCGGGAATGAGCAGTTCTTC
TRBV27	-	few	TRBJ1-1	CASSLRQGSEAFF	TGTGCCAGCAGTTTACGGCAGGGGTCCGAAGCTTTCTTT
TRBV19	TRBD1	-	TRBJ2-1	CASRRPGQGYNEQFF	TGTGCCAGTAGGAGACCGGGACAGGGGTACAATGAGCAGTTCTTC
TRBV13	TRBD1	-	TRBJ2-7	CASSFLGQGLHEQYF	TGTGCCAGCAGCTTTCTAGGACAGGGGCTGCACGAGCAGTACTTC
TRBV18	-	-	TRBJ2-5	CASSPQSRETQYF	TGTGCCAGCTCACCACAAAGCCGGGAGACCCAGTACTTC
TRBV18	TRBD2	-	TRBJ2-5	CASSPSSGGSQETQYF	TGTGCCAGCTCACCATCCAGCGGGGGTTCCCAAGAGACCCAGTACTTC
TRBV15	TRBD1	-	TRBJ1-6	CATSRRTGGHSPLHF	TGTGCCACCAGCAGGCGGACAGGGGGCCATTCACCCCTCCACTTT
TRBV7-9	-	-	TRBJ2-7	CASSLVGQSPEQYF	TGTGCCAGCAGCTTAGTCGGACAGTCGCCCGAGCAGTACTTC
TRBV18	-	-	TRBJ1-5	CASSQQGFNQPQHF	TGTGCCAGCTCGCAACAGGGTTTCAATCAGCCCCAGCATTTT
TRBV18	TRBD1	-	TRBJ1-1	CASSPDRVKTEAFF	TGTGCCAGCTCACCGGACAGGGTAAAAACTGAAGCTTTCTTT
TRBV7-2	TRBD1	-	TRBJ2-7	CASSYGTGGEQYF	TGTGCCAGCAGCTACGGGACAGGGGGTGAGCAGTACTTC
TRBV28	TRBD1	once	TRBJ1-3	CASSQGDRHGNTIYF	TGTGCCAGCAGTCAAGGGGACAGACATGGAAACACCATATATTTT
TRBV6-1	TRBD2	-	TRBJ2-3	CASSDIAGGTDTQYF	TGTGCCAGCAGTGATATAGCGGGAGGCACAGATACGCAGTATTTT
TRBV28	-	-	TRBJ1-2	CASSSNPDSNYGYTF	TGTGCCAGCAGTTCGAACCCAGACAGTAACTATGGCTACACCTTC
TRBV28	TRBD2	-	TRBJ2-1	CASSILAGGPRREQFF	TGTGCCAGCAGCATACTAGCGGGAGGGCCACGCCGTGAGCAGTTCTTC
TRBV6-6	-	-	TRBJ1-2	CASRQDTNYGYTF	TGTGCCAGCAGACAGGACACCAACTATGGCTACACCTTC
TRBV24-1	TRBD1	-	TRBJ1-1	CATRGQANTEAFF	TGTGCCACCAGGGGACAGGCAAACACTGAAGCTTTCTTT
TRBV5-1	TRBD2	-	TRBJ2-1	CASSLVLAGGHGQFF	TGCGCCAGCAGCTTGGTGCTAGCGGGAGGACACGGGCAGTTCTTC
TRBV18	-	-	TRBJ2-1	CASSDPGLPIYNEQFF	TGTGCCAGCTCAGACCCGGGACTGCCCATCTACAATGAGCAGTTCTTC
TRBV2	TRBD2	-	TRBJ2-5	CASSEAWGGQETQYF	TGTGCCAGCAGTGAAGCGTGGGGGGGCCAAGAGACCCAGTACTTC
TRBV3-1/TRBV3-2	-	few	TRBJ1-4	CASSWRVLAEKLFF	TGTGCCAGCAGCTGGCGGGTCCTCGCGGAAAAACTGTTTTTT
TRBV6-5	TRBD1	once	TRBJ1-1	CASSPRQGANTEAFF	TGTGCCAGCAGTCCTCGACAGGGGGCGAACACTGAAGCTTTCTTT
TRBV24-1	TRBD2	few	TRBJ2-2	CATSDRTSGTIGELFF	TGTGCCACCAGTGATCGGACTAGCGGGACGATCGGGGAGCTGTTTTTT
TRBV7-9	TRBD2	once	TRBJ2-2	CASSSPSGLARTGELFF	TGTGCCAGCAGCTCCCCCTCCGGACTAGCCCGAACCGGGGAGCTGTTTTTT
TRBV7-2	-	-	TRBJ1-3	CASSPSGGTQGNTIYF	TGTGCCAGCAGCCCCTCGGGAGGCACACAAGGAAACACCATATATTTT
TRBV6-1	TRBD1	-	TRBJ2-7	CASSEMTGSSYEQYF	TGTGCCAGCAGTGAAATGACAGGGAGCTCCTACGAGCAGTACTTC
TRBV4-1	-	once	TRBJ1-1	CASSQDLNRDTEAFF	TGCGCCAGCAGCCAAGATCTTAACAGGGACACTGAAGCTTTCTTT
TRBV10-3	TRBD1	-	TRBJ1-5	CAISEYRGSNQPQHF	TGTGCCATCAGTGAGTACAGGGGAAGCAATCAGCCCCAGCATTTT
TRBV6-1	-	-	TRBJ2-3	CASSEIGETDTQYF	TGTGCCAGCAGTGAAATTGGGGAGACAGATACGCAGTATTTT
TRBV7-9	-	once	TRBJ2-1	CASSRFVGQGRDEQFF	TGTGCCAGCAGCAGATTCGTTGGGCAGGGGAGGGATGAGCAGTTCTTC
TRBV10-3	TRBD1	few	TRBJ1-5	CATRRDRGEVSNQPQHF	TGTGCCACCAGAAGGGACAGGGGGGAGGTAAGCAATCAGCCCCAGCATTTT
TRBV6-2/TRBV6-3	-	-	TRBJ2-1	CASSYSGLAAYNEQFF	TGTGCCAGCAGTTACTCCGGCCTAGCAGCCTACAATGAGCAGTTCTTC
TRBV6-2/TRBV6-3	-	-	TRBJ2-7	CASSQTKYEQYF	TGTGCCAGCAGCCAGACTAAGTACGAGCAGTACTTC
TRBV15	-	many	TRBJ2-7	CATSNDRGGSYEQYF	TGTGCCACCAGCAACGACAGGGGAGGGTCCTACGAGCAGTACTTC
TRBV27	-	-	TRBJ1-6	CASSLIVQGTSPLHF	TGTGCCAGCAGTTTGATAGTACAGGGTACTTCACCCCTCCACTTT
TRBV5-5	TRBD1	-	TRBJ2-7	CASSLTGGYDEQYF	TGTGCCAGCAGCTTGACAGGGGGATACGACGAGCAGTACTTC
TRBV6-4	TRBD2	-	TRBJ2-1	CASISGGTFNYNEQFF	TGTGCCAGCATTAGCGGGGGGACCTTCAACTACAATGAGCAGTTCTTC
TRBV7-9	-	-	TRBJ1-2	CASSFWEGGYVGYTF	TGTGCCAGCAGCTTTTGGGAGGGTGGCTATGTGGGCTACACCTTC
TRBV2	TRBD1	-	TRBJ2-3	CASSPGTGYLTDTQYF	TGTGCCAGCAGCCCGGGGACAGGCTATCTCACAGATACGCAGTATTTT
TRBV10-2	TRBD1	few	TRBJ2-3	CASSGSAGTGTDTQYF	TGCGCCAGCAGTGGTTCGGCCGGGACAGGGACAGATACGCAGTATTTT
TRBV10-1	-	many	TRBJ2-5	CATSSAQETQYF	TGCGCCACCAGCTCCGCGCAAGAGACCCAGTACTTC
TRBV19	-	-	TRBJ1-1	CASRMVEQNTEAFF	TGTGCCAGTCGGATGGTGGAGCAGAACACTGAAGCTTTCTTT
TRBV7-9	-	-	TRBJ2-3	CASSLVTWASTDTQYF	TGTGCCAGCAGCTTAGTAACCTGGGCTAGCACAGATACGCAGTATTTT
TRBV5-6	-	-	TRBJ1-1	CASSLGARNTEAFF	TGTGCCAGCAGCTTGGGGGCAAGGAACACTGAAGCTTTCTTT
TRBV19	TRBD1	once	TRBJ1-4	CASAGGPNEKLFF	TGTGCCAGCGCAGGGGGCCCTAATGAAAAACTGTTTTTT
TRBV10-2	-	-	TRBJ1-1	CASLGGTEAFF	TGCGCCAGCCTCGGGGGGACTGAAGCTTTCTTT
TRBV24-1	TRBD2	-	TRBJ2-3	CATSDPGTSGSYTDTQYF	TGTGCCACCAGTGATCCCGGGACTAGCGGGAGTTACACAGATACGCAGTATTTT
TRBV29-1	-	few	TRBJ1-2	CSVGATANPVGYTF	TGCAGCGTTGGGGCCACAGCCAACCCGGTGGGCTACACCTTC
TRBV14	-	-	TRBJ1-1	CASSQLRGTEAFF	TGTGCCAGCAGCCAGCTCCGGGGCACTGAAGCTTTCTTT